A selection of T cell receptor beta chains follows, all from one sample in a study of cytomegalovirus exposure and HLA in healthy donors. Repertoires were generated with immunoSEQ multiplex PCR, while TCRdb's copy carries only in-frame clones and drops some. The data contain approximately 160,000 clones, 68% of them singletons. Sequencing was done on a sample of PBMCs. These receptors were obtained from a middle-aged man in good health and CMV-seronegative. Both conserved end residues are part of each CDR3. The order of the fields is V gene, clone size, J gene, D gene, CDR3 length, CDR3 protein, CDR3 DNA. D genes are given only for firm matches. Clone size is not always given. Where it is, it says once, few, many or a class for expanded clones.

TRBV6-5	.	TRBJ1-6	TRBD1	15	CASSYSQGAGSPLHF	TGTGCCAGCAGTTACTCCCAGGGGGCAGGCTCACCCCTCCACTTT
TRBV9	.	TRBJ1-3	.	14	CASSVAGHGNTIYF	TGTGCCAGCAGCGTAGCAGGGCACGGAAACACCATATATTTT
TRBV28	.	TRBJ1-1	.	12	CASSSPFRAAFF	TGTGCCAGCAGTTCACCCTTCAGGGCAGCTTTCTTT
TRBV10-2	.	TRBJ1-5	.	14	CASSERQGLQPQHF	TGCGCCAGCAGTGAAAGGCAGGGACTTCAGCCCCAGCATTTT
TRBV5-4	.	TRBJ2-7	TRBD1	15	CASSSGGTGGYEQYF	TGTGCCAGCTCTTCCGGGGGAACAGGGGGCTACGAGCAGTACTTC
TRBV7-9	few	TRBJ2-2	.	15	CASSNPSRGTGELFF	TGTGCCAGCAGCAACCCCAGCAGGGGCACCGGGGAGCTGTTTTTT
TRBV7-9	.	TRBJ1-1	TRBD1	14	CASSLETGGTEAFF	TGTGCCAGCAGCTTGGAGACAGGGGGGACTGAAGCTTTCTTT
TRBV21-1	.	TRBJ2-3	.	15	CASSARTLSTDTQYF	TGTGCCAGCAGCGCCAGGACTCTTAGCACAGATACGCAGTATTTT
TRBV10-1	few	TRBJ2-5	TRBD2	16	CASSAESGGLLGTQYF	TGCGCCAGCAGTGCGGAAAGCGGGGGACTACTGGGGACCCAGTACTTC
TRBV6-5	.	TRBJ1-1	TRBD1	14	CASFKQGRGTEAFF	TGTGCCAGTTTTAAACAGGGGCGCGGGACTGAAGCTTTCTTT
TRBV27	.	TRBJ1-2	TRBD1	14	CASRGQGAGYGYTF	TGTGCCAGCAGGGGACAGGGGGCGGGATATGGCTACACCTTC
TRBV29-1	.	TRBJ2-7	.	11	CSVAFSYEQYF	TGCAGCGTTGCTTTCAGTTACGAGCAGTACTTC
TRBV4-3	once	TRBJ1-2	TRBD1	16	CASSHAPGTGFHGYTF	TGCGCCAGCAGCCATGCTCCGGGGACAGGGTTTCATGGCTACACCTTC
TRBV6-1	.	TRBJ1-2	.	13	CASFLGGGTGYTF	TGTGCCAGCTTTCTGGGGGGGGGCACTGGCTACACCTTC
TRBV7-2	.	TRBJ2-1	TRBD1	14	CASSHTREGTAKFF	TGTGCCAGCAGCCATACCCGTGAGGGGACAGCCAAGTTCTTC
TRBV5-4	.	TRBJ2-1	.	15	CASSLEYSSYNEQFF	TGTGCCAGCAGCTTGGAGTACAGTTCCTACAATGAGCAGTTCTTC
TRBV5-4	.	TRBJ2-7	.	13	CASSPGPAGEQYF	TGTGCCAGCAGCCCGGGACCTGCGGGGGAGCAGTACTTC
TRBV4-1	.	TRBJ2-5	.	14	CASSQAQGWETQYF	TGCGCCAGCAGCCAAGCCCAGGGTTGGGAGACCCAGTACTTC
TRBV6-5	.	TRBJ1-2	.	12	CASRTGNYGYTF	TGTGCCAGCCGTACGGGTAACTATGGCTACACCTTC
TRBV7-9	few	TRBJ1-4	.	16	CASSLEEGPVFEKLFF	TGTGCCAGCAGCTTAGAGGAGGGACCGGTATTTGAAAAACTGTTTTTT
TRBV5-1	.	TRBJ1-1	TRBD1	14	CASSLTGVDTEAFF	TGCGCCAGCAGCTTGACAGGGGTGGACACTGAAGCTTTCTTT
TRBV7-3	.	TRBJ1-6	TRBD1	14	CASRPGQGNSPLHF	TGTGCCAGCAGGCCCGGACAGGGGAATTCACCCCTCCACTTT